These 17 T cell receptor beta chains originate from one sample sequenced in a study of radiotherapy plus CTLA-4 blockade in lung cancer. Repertoires were generated with immunoSEQ multiplex PCR, while TCRdb's copy carries only in-frame clones and drops some. The sample holds 45,000 to 60,000 clones; approximately 80% are singletons and the top ten take 2.4%. The sample was peripheral blood, taken from a patient treated with radiotherapy plus ipilimumab. The source is a human donor with non-small cell lung cancer whose response to radiotherapy plus ipilimumab could not be evaluated.

The rearrangement uses TRBV28 and TRBJ1-3; D unclear. Germline V gene lookup returns CDR1 MDHEN and CDR2 SYDVKM. Trimming shortened V by 6 bases and J by 4 bases, and 4 bases separated the two germline ends. The CDR3 length is 11 residues. CDR3 DNA: TGTGCCAGCAGCCAAGGAAACACCATATATTTT. Translated: CASSQGNTIYF. Full variable domain (rest looked up from reference TRBV28 and TRBJ1-3): DVKVTQSSRYLVKRTGEKVFLECVQDMDHENMFWYRQDPGLGLRLIYFSYDVKMKEKGDIPEGYSVSREKKERFSLILESASTNQTSMYLCASSQGNTIYFGEGSWLTVV.

The rearrangement uses TRBV5-8 and TRBJ2-5; tentative D call: TRBD2 (6 bases). Per germline, CDR1 SGHTS and CDR2 YDEGEE. The CDR3 consists of 16 residues. The ends were cut back, 0 bases at V and 2 bases at J, with 14 bases in the middle. CDR3 nucleotide sequence: TGTGCCAGCAGCTTGGGTTCCGGGGGTCAGCAAGAGACCCAGTACTTC. Encoded protein: CASSLGSGGQQETQYF.

This chain uses TRBV2 with TRBJ1-4; 10 positions agree with TRBD1. This CDR3 spans 16 amino acids. Germline V CDR1 and CDR2: SNHLY, FYNNEI. J was trimmed by 4 bases and V by 1 base; bases with no gene match: 3. CDR3 in DNA: TGTGCCAGCAGTGAAGTTGGGACAGGGGTTAATGAAAAACTGTTTTTT. Residues: CASSEVGTGVNEKLFF. Complete variable domain (other parts from reference TRBV2 and TRBJ1-4): EPEVTQTPSHQVTQMGQEVILRCVPISNHLYFYWYRQILGQKVEFLVSFYNNEISEKSEIFDDQFSVERPDGSNFTLKIRSTKLEDSAMYFCASSEVGTGVNEKLFFGSGTQLSVL.

The gene calls are TRBV29-1 and TRBJ2-5; maybe TRBD1 (6 bases). Trimming pared 6 bases from V and 5 bases from J, leaving 19 bases between. CDR3 length: 14 amino acids. Per the germline V gene, CDR1 is SQVTM and CDR2 is ANQGSEA. CDR3 coding DNA: TGCAGCGTAAAGACCAGGGGAGAGGGGGAGACCCAGTACTTC. The encoded protein is CSVKTRGEGETQYF.

The chain recombines TRBV18 with TRBJ1-5, with D perhaps TRBD1 (6 bases). Trimming removed 3 bases at V and 0 bases at J, with 12 bases between. From germline, CDR1 is KGHSH and CDR2 LQKENI. The CDR3 loop spans 16 amino acids. The CDR3 DNA follows: TGTGCCAGCTCACCGGACAGCCAATATAGCAATCAGCCCCAGCATTTT. It codes for CASSPDSQYSNQPQHF.

This chain links TRBV4-2 with TRBJ1-1; D possibly corresponds to TRBD1 (6 bases). The CDR3 runs 15 residues. The V end was cut by 1 base, the J end by 4 bases, with 13 bases between. Germline CDR1 is LGHNA and CDR2 is YNFKEQ. CDR3 amino acids: CASSQVRGRGTEAFF. The CDR3 DNA reads as TGTGCCAGCAGCCAAGTCAGGGGCCGGGGCACTGAAGCTTTCTTT.

This chain connects TRBV19 to TRBJ2-3, with 7 positions matching TRBD2. There are 13 residues in the CDR3. V dropped 9 bases and J dropped 4; count of bases not matched to a gene: 7. The germline CDR1 and CDR2 sequences are LNHDA and SQIVND (reference sequence). The CDR3, as DNA: TGTGCCAGCGGGAGGCGGGATGCAGATACGCAGTATTTT. Its protein is CASGRRDADTQYF.

This clone was observed a few times. The J gene is TRBJ2-7, the V gene TRBV9; TRBD1 matches at 9 bases. CDR3 length: 15 amino acids. J was trimmed by 1 base and V by 3 bases; bases with no gene match: 5. Germline values: CDR1 SGDLS, CDR2 YYNGEE. The CDR3 region has the DNA TGTGCCAGCAGCGAAACCGGGACAGGGTCCTACGAGCAGTACTTC. This sequence encodes CASSETGTGSYEQYF.

This chain connects TRBV6-1 to TRBJ1-4, with 8 bases that match TRBD1. Germline-derived CDR1 and CDR2 are MNHNS and SASEGT. The CDR3 has 16 residues. Germline trimming cut 4 bases from V and 3 bases from J; bases unmatched to any gene: 7. The CDR3 is CASSVGQGAANEKLFF. For the CDR3, the DNA is TGTGCCAGCAGTGTCGGTCAGGGGGCTGCTAATGAAAAACTGTTTTTT.

In its sample, this clone was seen a few times. This chain connects TRBV2 to TRBJ1-5; 7 bases match TRBD1. In germline, CDR1 is SNHLY, CDR2 FYNNEI. Unmatched junction bases numbered 8, after V lost 5 bases and J lost 7 bases. The CDR3 has 14 residues. The CDR3, as DNA: TGTGCCAGCAGTTATGACAGGGTGGGCCAGCCCCAGCATTTT. It translates to CASSYDRVGQPQHF. The variable domain in full, completed from reference TRBV2 and TRBJ1-5, reads EPEVTQTPSHQVTQMGQEVILRCVPISNHLYFYWYRQILGQKVEFLVSFYNNEISEKSEIFDDQFSVERPDGSNFTLKIRSTKLEDSAMYFCASSYDRVGQPQHFGDGTRLSIL.

This clone was counted a single time. The rearrangement joins TRBV6-5 to TRBJ2-1; tentatively, D is TRBD2 (5 bases). Germline CDR1 MNHEY, CDR2 SVGAGI. The V and J ends lost 6 bases and 10 bases respectively, with 10 bases between them. This CDR3 comprises 11 residues. The CDR3 protein is CASSNGGEQFF. CDR3 DNA: TGTGCCAGCAGCAATGGAGGCGAGCAGTTCTTC.

The chain is built from TRBV5-4 and TRBJ2-2, with 9 positions matching TRBD1. Trimming cost V 5 bases and J 0 bases; bases outside gene matches: 2. This CDR3 spans 15 amino acids. In germline, CDR1 is SGHNT, CDR2 YYREEE (reference sequence). The CDR3 nucleotides are TGTGCCAGCAGTACAGGGGGCGCGAACACCGGGGAGCTGTTTTTT. Protein product: CASSTGGANTGELFF.

V is TRBV6-1 and J is TRBJ2-4; D not certain. V shed 0 bases and J shed 0 bases, with 9 bases lying between them. CDR1 and CDR2 from the germline V gene are MNHNS and SASEGT. The CDR3 is 16 residues long. The CDR3 nucleotides read TGTGCCAGCAGTGAAGCGTTCAGCGCAGCCAAAAACATTCAGTACTTC. Its protein is CASSEAFSAAKNIQYF.

The CDR3 DNA is TGTGCCAGCAGCTTGACAGGAGCAAATCTCTACAATGAGCAGTTCTTC. Its protein is CASSLTGANLYNEQFF. The rearrangement links TRBV5-6 to TRBJ2-1, with D possibly TRBD1 on 5 matching bases. The CDR3 length is 16 residues. CDR1 and CDR2 (germline): SGHDT, YYEEEE. V was pared by 1 base and J by 3 bases, with 14 bases between.

This chain links TRBV29-1 with TRBJ2-7; no clear D. This CDR3 has 13 residues. Germline CDR1 is SQVTM and CDR2 is ANQGSEA. Deletions cut 4 bases from V and 2 bases from J, with 12 bases between. CDR3: CSVASSSAYEQYF. The CDR3 region has the DNA TGCAGCGTTGCAAGTAGCAGCGCCTACGAGCAGTACTTC.

J is TRBJ2-2 and V is TRBV28; D gene uncertain. Germline CDR1 reads MDHEN; CDR2 reads SYDVKM. V lost 2 bases and J 0 bases, leaving 7 bases between the germline ends. There are 15 residues in the CDR3. This chain's CDR3 is CASSLLRANTGELFF. Here the CDR3 DNA reads TGTGCCAGCAGTTTACTCCGTGCGAACACCGGGGAGCTGTTTTTT. Supplemented by reference TRBV28 and TRBJ2-2, the full variable domain reads DVKVTQSSRYLVKRTGEKVFLECVQDMDHENMFWYRQDPGLGLRLIYFSYDVKMKEKGDIPEGYSVSREKKERFSLILESASTNQTSMYLCASSLLRANTGELFFGEGSRLTVL.

This clone was found once. The chain is built from TRBV5-1 and TRBJ1-1, with a tentative D call TRBD1 (6 bases). The length of the CDR3 is 12 residues. CDR1 and CDR2 (germline): SGHRS, YFSETQ. V was clipped by 3 bases and J by 6 bases, with 9 bases between them. CDR3 DNA sequence: TGCGCCAGCAGCTCCGGACAGCCTGAAGCTTTCTTT. Its translation: CASSSGQPEAFF.